The 12 T cell receptor beta chains listed next were all sequenced from one sample in a study of identical twins. In TCRdb, the 5' RACE reads were re-called with MiXCR into one record per CDR3 protein. The table records 400,000 to 500,000 distinct CDR3 sequences, approximately 17% of them present only once. The sequencing sample was made of naive T cells sorted from blood. These receptors all stem from a man aged 45-65 years in good health.

The rearrangement links TRBV7-8 to TRBJ2-1; 10 bases map to TRBD2. The germline CDR1 and CDR2 sequences are SGHVS and FQNEAQ. V shed 4 bases and J 8 bases; nucleotides not matched to a gene: 8. The length of the CDR3 is 15 residues. CDR3: CASSSLAGAGDEQFF. CDR3 nucleotide sequence: TGTGCCAGCAGCTCTCTAGCGGGAGCGGGAGATGAGCAGTTCTTC.

The chain couples TRBV12-3 or TRBV12-4 to TRBJ1-1; D perhaps matches TRBD1 (6 bases). CDR3 length: 14 residues. V shed 6 bases and J shed 2 bases, with 13 bases lying between them. In nucleotides, the CDR3 is TGTGCCAGCAGAGAGACAGGAGGTAACACTGAAGCTTTCTTT. It translates to CASRETGGNTEAFF.

This clonotype came up many times. V gene TRBV6-5 combines with J gene TRBJ1-1; no clear D gene. This CDR3 spans 13 amino acids. CDR1 MNHEY and CDR2 SVGAGI come from the germline V gene. Trimming removed 4 bases from V and 5 bases from J, with 11 bases in between. The DNA of the CDR3 is TGTGCCAGCAGTTCCGGACCGAGGACTGAAGCTTTCTTT. Protein product: CASSSGPRTEAFF.

The chain combines TRBV9 with TRBJ2-7; 11 positions match TRBD2. The CDR3 is 15 residues long. In germline, CDR1 is SGDLS, CDR2 YYNGEE. Losses at the gene ends were 3 bases for V and 3 bases for J; bases not matched to a gene: 5. The CDR3: CASSGGTSGIYEQYF. As DNA, the CDR3 is TGTGCCAGCAGCGGAGGGACTAGCGGAATCTACGAGCAGTACTTC. Drawing the rest from reference TRBV9 and TRBJ2-7, the complete variable domain is DSGVTQTPKHLITATGQRVTLRCSPRSGDLSVYWYQQSLDQGLQFLIQYYNGEERAKGNILERFSAQQFPDLHSELNLSSLELGDSALYFCASSGGTSGIYEQYFGPGTRLTVT.

In this sample, this clonotype turned up many times. This chain connects TRBV7-9 to TRBJ2-7; TRBD1 aligns across 8 bases. The germline CDR1 and CDR2 sequences are SEHNR and FQNEAQ (reference sequence). CDR3 length equals 17 residues. J lost 0 bases, V lost 4 bases, and 11 bases had no gene match. CDR3 sequence reads: CASSSDRDRTSSYEQYF. Here the CDR3 DNA reads TGTGCCAGCAGCTCCGATAGGGACAGGACCAGCTCCTACGAGCAGTACTTC.

The table lists this clonotype with a few counts. The chain's CDR3 is CASSYRDGTGELFF. In nucleotides, the CDR3 is TGTGCCAGCAGTTACCGTGATGGCACCGGGGAGCTGTTTTTT. The V gene is TRBV12-3 or TRBV12-4, the J gene TRBJ2-2; D is unresolved. Between the trimmed V and J ends, which lost 4 bases and 4 bases, there was a span of 10 bases. The CDR3 contains 14 residues.

This clonotype has a count of ten or more. The chain uses TRBV24-1 and TRBJ2-5; perhaps TRBD1 as D (7 bases). Germline V gene sequence: CDR1 KGHDR, CDR2 SFDVKD. The CDR3 runs 20 residues. V was clipped by 5 bases and J by 1 base, with 28 bases between them. The CDR3 sequence is CATSGPGDSGEESPQETQYF. CDR3 coding DNA: TGTGCCACCAGTGGGCCCGGGGACAGTGGGGAGGAGAGTCCCCAAGAGACCCAGTACTTC.

This clonotype was detected a few times. This chain connects TRBV20-1 to TRBJ2-3; 14 nucleotides agree with TRBD2. The CDR3 is 17 amino acids. With V trimmed by 1 base and J by 1 base, 4 bases remained unmatched. CDR1 and CDR2 from the germline V gene are DFQATT and SNEGSKA (reference sequence). The CDR3 nucleotides are TGCAGTGCTAGAGCCTCGGGACTAGCGGGGGGCACAGATACGCAGTATTTT. It codes for CSARASGLAGGTDTQYF.

This rearrangement joins TRBV20-1 to TRBJ2-3; TRBD2 aligns across 10 bases. This CDR3 comprises 14 residues. Per germline, CDR1 DFQATT and CDR2 SNEGSKA (reference sequence). J gave up 6 bases and V 5 bases, and 8 bases lay outside the gene matches. The CDR3 is CSAPIAGGVDTQYF. Here the CDR3 DNA reads TGCAGTGCTCCAATAGCGGGAGGTGTCGATACGCAGTATTTT.

The J gene is TRBJ1-5, the V gene TRBV7-9; no definite D call. The ends were cut back, 1 base at V and 0 bases at J, with 10 bases in the middle. The germline CDR1 and CDR2 sequences are SEHNR and FQNEAQ (reference sequence). This CDR3 comprises 16 residues. The CDR3 loop reads CASSLGFGYSNQPQHF. Here the CDR3 DNA reads TGTGCCAGCAGCTTAGGTTTCGGTTATAGCAATCAGCCCCAGCATTTT.

A word on this clonotype: A much larger clone lies one base from this, so it may be a read error. The CDR3 sequence: CASSQEHEQYF. CDR3 sequence (DNA): TGTGCCAGCAGCCAAGAGCACGAGCAGTACTTC. The chain couples TRBV3-1 to TRBJ2-7; the D is unclear. This CDR3 spans 11 amino acids. Germline values: CDR1 LGHDT, CDR2 YNNKEL (reference sequence). The V gene lost 0 bases and the J gene lost 5 bases, with 2 bases spanning the gap.

This clonotype was recorded once. The rearrangement joins TRBV5-5 to TRBJ1-5; possibly TRBD1 for D (6 bases). The CDR3 consists of 17 residues. Germline CDR1 is SGHKS and CDR2 is YYEKEE (reference sequence). With 0 bases removed from V and 8 bases from J, the gap between germline ends came to 21 bases. The CDR3 DNA sequence: TGTGCCAGCAGCTTGGATGGGGGCGGATTGAAGGTAGAGCCCCAGCATTTT. This translates into CASSLDGGGLKVEPQHF.